One T cell receptor beta chain is described in this entry. Its antigen remains unidentified. Per-base quality was not reported, and no clone a single base away is much larger than it. This specimen comes from a study of CD8+ T cells in alopecia areata (dated by TCRdb to the late 2010s). With regard to the full study: The treated patients, all with moderate-to-severe alopecia areata, were enrolled in an open-label pilot trial of oral tofacitinib given at 5 to 10 mg twice daily. Patients stayed on tofacitinib for 6 to 18 months and then had 6 months of follow-up off drug so that delayed response and recurrence could be assessed. In both human patients and the C3H/HeJ mouse model, the study applied high-throughput TCRbeta sequencing to look at T cell clonal expansion in alopecia areata. On the human side, TCRbeta sequencing was run on scalp tissue and on sorted CD4+ and CD8+ peripheral blood T cells from healthy controls and from alopecia areata patients with either patchy or totalis/universalis disease. Patients on tofacitinib were biopsied at baseline and after 4 and 24 weeks of treatment, and several of the patients also had a later scalp biopsy. Clonality in the scalp was compared among normal scalp (n=4), patchy alopecia areata scalp (n=8), and alopecia totalis/universalis scalp (n=8). RNA was extracted with the PAXgene miRNA kit for fixed scalp, the miRNeasy kit for PBMCs, and the RNeasy kit for mouse skin. immunoSEQ multiplex PCR using 35 Vbeta forward primers and 13 Jbeta reverse primers was used to amplify TCRbeta CDR3 regions.

In the germline V gene, CDR1 corresponds to SGHVS and CDR2 to FNYEAQ. From the cysteine up to the phenylalanine, the CDR3 has a length of 15 residues. This entry keeps only the CDR3 DNA: 45 bases, framed from base 1. V is clipped by 4 bases and J by 0 bases, and the sequence between their germline boundaries is 10 bases long. Library construction relied on the immunoSEQ multiplex PCR assay. To provide template for TCR sequencing, every sample had RNA extracted and reverse transcribed into cDNA. SuperScript III was used for first-strand cDNA synthesis, primed with a 2:1 mix of oligo-dT and random hexamers. Amplification bias was assessed with a synthetic immune receptor repertoire, and residual bias was removed computationally. The paper's data handling went like this. Raw reads were preprocessed to remove errors, and CDR3 was defined according to IMGT conventions as the region from the conserved cysteine to phenylalanine. Clonality was computed as 1 minus the Shannon entropy, with the entropy normalized by log2 of the number of productive unique TCRs. Whether each scalp clone was CD4 or CD8 was inferred by checking scalp TCRbeta sequences against the CD4 and CD8 repertoires from sorted blood. Not all clones reach the TCRdb copy of this immuneACCESS table, which keeps in-frame sequences only. Checked studies attribute under half of the gap to unresolved V genes and leave the rest unexplained. The DNA was the basis for D and trimming; V, J and clone size are from that table. The sample data list roughly 150,000 clones, and about 51% of these were observed just once. Of the sample, roughly a fifth falls within the top ten clones.

Results and caveats for the whole study, not just this receptor: Compared with normal scalp, lesional scalp had higher clonality and more expanded CD8+ clones, particularly in alopecia totalis/universalis, a pattern that suggests antigenic drive. Shared TCR sequences between patients were less evident than in mice, which may be partly attributable to HLA diversity in the patient population. Resident alphabeta T cells in normal human skin are also sequenced, complicating scalp TCR repertoire analysis, unlike mouse skin dominated by gammadelta T cells.

Taken with the paper, the label for time point translates to: baseline before oral tofacitinib. Lesional scalp punch biopsies and peripheral blood were obtained from alopecia areata patients. PBMCs were isolated by density centrifugation and stained for CD3, CD4 and CD8, after which CD4+ and CD8+ T cells were sorted on a FACSAria. The sample here was CD8+ T cells sorted from blood, taken at week 0. The sequence joins TRBV7-6 to TRBJ2-1, and possibly TRBD1, on 5 matching bases. The receptor was isolated from a human donor with alopecia areata. The nucleotide sequence is given as TGTGCCAGCAGCTCAGGGTTAGGCTCCTACAATGAGCAGTTCTTC. Protein translation: CASSSGLGSYNEQFF.